The clone carrying this T cell receptor (beta chain) showed up many times. This record belongs to a study of patients and donors after allogeneic stem cell transplantation. TCRdb redid the calling of the RT-PCR reads with MiXCR, one entry per CDR3 protein. The table lists 150,000 or so distinct CDR3 sequences, about 24% of them singletons. Per the germline V gene, CDR1 is DFQATT and CDR2 is SNEGSKA (reference sequence). The CDR3 extends over 15 amino acids. Trimming at V came to 0 bases and at J to 5 bases, leaving 8 bases not matched to a gene. The chain combines TRBV20-1 with TRBJ1-1; 8 bases are a match to TRBD1. The sample consisted of blood, either unsorted or a sorted T cell fraction (not recorded which). The clonotype was recovered from a human donor who was either an allogeneic HSCT recipient or a stem cell or donor lymphocyte infusion donor (not recorded which). It is not recorded whose cells these are; they may come from a transplant donor. Here the CDR3 DNA reads TGCAGTGCTAGAGATGTTCAGGGGGCGTTAACTGAAGCTTTCTTT. Translating gives CSARDVQGALTEAFF.